A single sample gave rise to the 30 T cell receptor beta chains below, sequenced in a study of blood T cell repertoires in COVID-19. The table came from immunoSEQ multiplex PCR; TCRdb's copy has only in-frame clones and leaves some out. The data show around 260,000 clones, roughly 90% seen once. The sequencing input was peripheral blood. The receptors derive from a man between 60 and 75 years old who had recovered from COVID-19.

This chain's CDR3 is CASSSYRGGTGELFF. Here the CDR3 DNA reads TGTGCCAGCAGCTCATACAGGGGCGGTACCGGGGAGCTGTTTTTT. V gene TRBV7-3 combines with J gene TRBJ2-2; 7 bases map to TRBD1. Germline trimming cut 4 bases from V and 5 bases from J; bases unmatched to any gene: 7. The CDR3 has 15 amino acids. Germline CDR1 reads SGHTA; CDR2 reads FQGTGA.

This sequence joins TRBV5-5 and TRBJ1-1; D uncertain. CDR3 length: 13 residues. V lost 0 bases and J lost 3, with 6 bases in between. Germline V gene lookup returns CDR1 SGHKS and CDR2 YYEKEE (reference sequence). The CDR3 loop reads CASSLGDYTEAFF. In nucleotides, the CDR3 is TGTGCCAGCAGCTTGGGAGATTACACTGAAGCTTTCTTT.

The CDR3 DNA is TGCGCCAGCAGTGCTTACAGGGGGGATGTAGACAATGAGCAGTTCTTC. Amino acid sequence: CASSAYRGDVDNEQFF. This sequence joins TRBV10-2 and TRBJ2-1; 8 bases are a match to TRBD1. The CDR3 totals 16 residues. Germline trimming cut 4 bases from V and 5 bases from J; bases unmatched to any gene: 10. CDR1 and CDR2 (germline): WSHSY, SAAADI.

The CDR3 DNA is TGTGCCAGTAGCTTAAGGGACAGCTTTTCGTACAATGAGCAGTTCTTC. It specifies CASSLRDSFSYNEQFF. The rearrangement links TRBV19 to TRBJ2-1, with 7 bases lining up with TRBD1. V shed 6 bases, J shed 4 bases, and the junction held 12 bases outside the gene matches. CDR3 length equals 16 residues. The germline gives CDR1 LNHDA, CDR2 SQIVND (reference sequence). Filled out from reference TRBV19 and TRBJ2-1, the complete variable domain reads DGGITQSPKYLFRKEGQNVTLSCEQNLNHDAMYWYRQDPGQGLRLIYYSQIVNDFQKGDIAEGYSVSREKKESFPLTVTSAQKNPTAFYLCASSLRDSFSYNEQFFGPGTRLTVL.

This clone has more than one count but fewer than ten. The V gene is TRBV2, the J gene TRBJ2-7; D gene uncertain. This CDR3 is built from 12 residues. In germline, CDR1 is SNHLY, CDR2 FYNNEI. V was pared by 8 bases and J by 5 bases, with 13 bases between. The CDR3 loop reads CASLIKWHEQYF. In DNA form, the CDR3 reads TGTGCCAGCCTGATAAAGTGGCACGAGCAGTACTTC.

The chain has TRBV6-1 and TRBJ2-2; no definite D call. Germline assignment: CDR1 MNHNS and CDR2 SASEGT. The CDR3 extends over 14 amino acids. Trimming took off 1 base at V and 6 bases at J, with 9 bases between the two ends. The CDR3 loop reads CASSEVTRAGELFF. The CDR3 DNA reads as TGTGCCAGCAGTGAAGTTACGAGAGCCGGGGAGCTGTTTTTT.

The rearrangement links TRBV9 to TRBJ2-1, with 10 bases aligning to TRBD2. J lost 7 bases, V lost 0 bases, and 4 bases had no gene match. Germline V gene sequence: CDR1 SGDLS, CDR2 YYNGEE. The CDR3 length is 15 residues. The CDR3 DNA is TGTGCCAGCAGCGTAGGGACTAGCGGTACGAATGAGCAGTTCTTC. This sequence encodes CASSVGTSGTNEQFF.

The rearrangement uses TRBV29-1 and TRBJ1-3, with a possible D match to TRBD1 (5 bases). The V end was cut by 3 bases, the J end by 0 bases, with 24 bases between. The CDR3 is 19 amino acids. Germline CDR1 reads SQVTM; CDR2 reads ANQGSEA. CDR3 nucleotide sequence: TGCAGCGTTGAGCTAAGACAGAGTCTACCTGCAAACTCTGGAAACACCATATATTTT. Translation: CSVELRQSLPANSGNTIYF.

This chain connects TRBV6-5 to TRBJ2-7; no definite D call. In germline, CDR1 is MNHEY, CDR2 SVGAGI. The CDR3 is 13 amino acids. Trimming removed 8 bases at V and 4 bases at J, with 15 bases between. The CDR3 region has the DNA TGTGCCAGCCAATACAAGTCTGGTTACGAGCAGTACTTC. It specifies CASQYKSGYEQYF.

The chain uses TRBV6-6 and TRBJ1-5; TRBD1 matches at 7 bases. The CDR3 sequence is 12 residues long. V shed 8 bases and J 5 bases; nucleotides not matched to a gene: 3. Germline CDR1 is MNHNY and CDR2 is SVGAGI (reference sequence). DNA of the CDR3: TGTGCCAGCTTTACAGGGGATCAGCCCCAGCATTTT. Protein: CASFTGDQPQHF.

The chain employs TRBV10-2 and TRBJ2-7, with 12 bases matching TRBD1. CDR1 is WSHSY, CDR2 SAAADI, per germline. J lost 4 bases, V lost 7 bases, and 8 bases had no gene match. There are 15 residues in the CDR3. The CDR3: CASTPGQGAVYEQYF. Here the CDR3 DNA reads TGCGCCAGCACCCCGGGACAGGGGGCCGTTTACGAGCAGTACTTC.

The chain employs TRBV6-6 and TRBJ2-2, with a weak D call TRBD1 (6 bases). The CDR3 extends over 16 amino acids. From germline, CDR1 is MNHNY and CDR2 SVGAGI (reference sequence). V lost 4 bases and J lost 2, with 14 bases in between. The CDR3 coding sequence is TGTGCCAGCAGTTTCCCCGGGACACATAACACCGGGGAGCTGTTTTTT. This gives the protein CASSFPGTHNTGELFF.

V is TRBV9 and J is TRBJ2-5, with D possibly being TRBD2 (5 bases). The CDR3 covers 14 residues. The germline V gene has CDR1 SGDLS and CDR2 YYNGEE. V lost 4 bases to trimming and J lost 6 bases, with 16 bases between them. The CDR3 DNA reads TGTGCCAGCAGCCCTACCCCCGGGGAAAAGACCCAGTACTTC. This codes for CASSPTPGEKTQYF.

This chain uses TRBV5-6 with TRBJ2-7, with D unresolved. Germline-derived CDR1 and CDR2 are SGHDT and YYEEEE. The CDR3 runs 14 residues. With 4 bases removed from V and 3 bases from J, the gap between germline ends came to 14 bases. The CDR3, as DNA: TGTGCCAGCAGCCCTGGCCGCAACCGCTACGAGCAGTACTTC. This codes for CASSPGRNRYEQYF.

The chain combines TRBV19 with TRBJ1-5; perhaps TRBD1 as D (6 bases). V was cut by 3 bases and J by 4 bases, with 16 bases left in between. Germline values: CDR1 LNHDA, CDR2 SQIVND (reference sequence). The CDR3 is made up of 16 amino acids. CDR3 DNA: TGTGCCAGTAGTATCTTCGGGACAAAAGGGAATCAGCCCCAGCATTTT. Its protein is CASSIFGTKGNQPQHF.

The CDR3, as DNA: TGTGCCAGCAGCCAAGCTTCTGGGGGCCTCTACGAGCAGTACTTC. Translating gives CASSQASGGLYEQYF. The chain carries TRBV14 and TRBJ2-7, with a weak D call TRBD1 (6 bases). Germline CDR1 and CDR2: SGHDN and FVKESK. The CDR3 has 15 residues. With 1 base removed from V and 3 bases from J, the gap between germline ends came to 13 bases.

On this clone itself: The DNA is omitted, as the CDR3 cannot be located on it reliably, and the CDR3 follows TCRdb's listing. CDR3 residues: CASSSSLRGGTDTQYF. The chain couples TRBV6-2 or TRBV6-3 to TRBJ2-3; the DNA was not used to check the table's D call, TRBD2. The germline gives CDR1 MNHEY, CDR2 SVGEGT. With termini counted, the CDR3 has 16 amino acids.

The genes are TRBV19 and TRBJ2-1; the match to TRBD1 covers 7 bases. With V trimmed by 6 bases and J by 6 bases, 14 bases remained unmatched. Germline V gene data show CDR1 as LNHDA and CDR2 as SQIVND (reference sequence). This CDR3 has 16 amino acids. This chain's CDR3 is CASSRGQRYEGNEQFF. CDR3 DNA sequence: TGTGCCAGTAGCCGGGGACAGCGCTATGAGGGCAATGAGCAGTTCTTC.

The rearrangement uses TRBV2 and TRBJ1-3, with D possibly TRBD1 on 5 matching bases. Germline CDR1 is SNHLY and CDR2 is FYNNEI. The CDR3 runs to 13 residues. The V end lost 6 bases, the J end lost 8 bases, and 14 bases lay between the germline ends. The CDR3 spells CASREGRKDTIYF. Written as DNA, the CDR3 is TGTGCCAGCAGGGAGGGACGGAAGGACACCATATATTTT.

The chain joins TRBV24-1 to TRBJ2-1; 9 bases map to TRBD1. The CDR3 has 14 amino acids. Germline CDR1 reads KGHDR; CDR2 reads SFDVKD. J gave up 3 bases and V 11 bases, and 7 bases lay outside the gene matches. The CDR3 region has the DNA TGTGCCAAGTCGGGACAGGGTAACTACAATGAGCAGTTCTTC. This encodes CAKSGQGNYNEQFF.

This chain joins TRBV10-3 and TRBJ2-5; D not certain. The CDR3 sequence is 12 residues long. Trimming removed 3 bases at V and 5 bases at J, with 7 bases between. In germline, CDR1 is ENHRY, CDR2 SYGVKD. DNA of the CDR3: TGTGCCATCAGTGAACCGAGGGAGACCCAGTACTTC. This gives the protein CAISEPRETQYF.

V usage is TRBV19 and J usage is TRBJ1-2; perhaps TRBD1 as D (5 bases). CDR3 length: 14 amino acids. The ends were cut back, 5 bases at V and 0 bases at J, with 10 bases in the middle. Germline-derived CDR1 and CDR2 are LNHDA and SQIVND (reference sequence). The CDR3 DNA reads as TGTGCCAGTAGTTTTCACAGGTCTAACTATGGCTACACCTTC. This codes for CASSFHRSNYGYTF.

This chain links TRBV7-9 with TRBJ1-3; 11 bases align to TRBD1. V gave up 4 bases and J gave up 3 bases; unmatched junction bases: 8. The CDR3 totals 17 residues. Per the germline V gene, CDR1 is SEHNR and CDR2 is FQNEAQ (reference sequence). CDR3 in amino acids: CASSSFWTGGIGNTIYF. The CDR3 bases are TGTGCCAGCAGCTCCTTTTGGACAGGGGGCATTGGAAACACCATATATTTT.

J is TRBJ1-4 and V is TRBV6-2 or TRBV6-3, with D tentatively TRBD1 (5 bases). The CDR3 has 14 residues. CDR1 is MNHEY, CDR2 SVGEGT, per germline. The germline V and J ends were trimmed by 5 bases and 8 bases, with 15 bases remaining between them. The CDR3 nucleotides are TGTGCCAGCAGTCAGAGACAGATTCAAGAAAAACTGTTTTTT. This codes for CASSQRQIQEKLFF.

This chain joins TRBV4-1 and TRBJ2-1; TRBD2 might be the D (6 bases). The CDR3 covers 13 residues. Germline loops: CDR1 MGHRA, CDR2 YSYEKL. V lost 4 bases and J 8 bases, leaving 12 bases between the germline ends. This CDR3 reads CASSLGGLDEQFF. DNA for the CDR3: TGCGCCAGCAGCCTGGGGGGACTGGATGAGCAGTTCTTC.

The chain recombines TRBV9 with TRBJ2-7, with TRBD2 identical over 8 bases. V trimming: 3 bases; J trimming: 2 bases; junction bases outside the gene matches: 4. Germline CDR1 is SGDLS and CDR2 is YYNGEE. The CDR3 is 14 amino acids. CDR3 nucleotides: TGTGCCAGCAGCGGTAGCGGGGCAGCCTACGAGCAGTACTTC. Translating gives CASSGSGAAYEQYF.

The chain combines TRBV7-3 with TRBJ1-1; possible D gene TRBD1, 6 bases. CDR3 length: 16 amino acids. Germline V lookup: CDR1 SGHTA, CDR2 FQGTGA. V lost 4 bases and J 0 bases, leaving 15 bases between the germline ends. The chain's CDR3 is CASSSLFSGVNTEAFF. In DNA form, the CDR3 reads TGTGCCAGCAGCTCTTTATTCTCAGGGGTGAACACTGAAGCTTTCTTT.

The rearrangement joins TRBV3-1 (or the pseudogene TRBV3-2) to TRBJ2-7, with D possibly matching TRBD2 (7 bases). The CDR3 is 15 amino acids. Per germline, CDR1 LGHDT and CDR2 YNNKEL (reference sequence). V was cut by 5 bases and J by 2 bases, with 16 bases left in between. CDR3 sequence reads: CASSRGGLITYEQYF. In nucleotides, the CDR3 is TGTGCCAGCAGCAGGGGGGGCCTCATCACCTACGAGCAGTACTTC.

The chain combines TRBV4-1 with TRBJ2-7; TRBD2 agrees at 14 bases. The length of the CDR3 is 15 residues. The germline V gene encodes CDR1 MGHRA and CDR2 YSYEKL. V lost 1 base to trimming and J lost 4 bases; unmatched junction nucleotides: 0. CDR3 loop: CASSQGTSGGYEQYF. As DNA, the CDR3 is TGCGCCAGCAGCCAAGGGACTAGCGGGGGGTACGAGCAGTACTTC.

The chain has TRBV9 and TRBJ2-1; no clear D. V lost 2 bases, J lost 1 base, and 10 bases lay in between. Per the germline V gene, CDR1 is SGDLS and CDR2 is YYNGEE. This CDR3 comprises 15 residues. In nucleotides, the CDR3 is TGTGCCAGCAGCGTCTCCGGAGTGTCCTACAATGAGCAGTTCTTC. Translation: CASSVSGVSYNEQFF.